This T cell receptor (beta chain) was retrieved from a study of cytomegalovirus exposure and HLA in healthy donors (dated by TCRdb to between 2016 and 2019). Notes on the research overall: An earlier analysis of 587 of the donors reported 250 to 300 Gb of sequence data and 117 million unique TCR beta sequences from some 180 million T cells. An early release covering approximately 600 HLA-typed donors comprised roughly 300 gigabases of sequencing data and 85 million or so unique TCR sequences. The genetic ancestry cluster associated with self-reported Caucasian donors included over 65% of the roughly 410 genotyped donors. The aim of the study was to test whether cataloging public T cell receptors could identify signatures of past pathogen exposure. The T cell repertoires of roughly 660 subjects were profiled by immunosequencing and related to cytomegalovirus serostatus. In addition to the first cohort of approximately 670 subjects, a separate validation cohort of 120 different subjects was used. The study combined high-throughput TCR immunosequencing, statistical association of individual TCRs with disease status, and machine learning to predict cytomegalovirus infection status. In a later analysis, previously published TCR beta repertoires from 666 donors were re-analyzed and high-resolution HLA genotyping was added so that TCR occurrence patterns could be studied. In the later analysis, no new phenotypic data were used to find candidate immune exposures; instead, reliance was placed on TCR beta sequences and their occurrence across donors. In an earlier analysis of roughly 580 of the donors, high-throughput TCR beta sequencing was used to judge whether each TCR beta V gene segment behaved as functional or pseudogenic. Donor age, sex, ethnicity and CMV serostatus were compiled alongside the repertoire data. A later genetic analysis took genome-wide SNP genotypes for about 55% of the 666 donors and used that subset as a discovery cohort. All discovery cohort repertoires had been generated using a single sequencing platform. HLA typing included class I and class II loci at four-digit resolution. The number of typed donors differed by locus: about 629-630 for A, B, C, DRB1 and DQB1; 500 to 550 for DQA1; around 610 for DPA1; and around 450 for DPB1. Because of strong linkage in the cohort, five DR-DQ haplotypes were treated as single units for association and clustering. Across 300 to 400 genotyped donors of the cohort, an average of about 250,000 unique TCR beta nucleotide sequences per donor were sequenced, and 15% to 20% of those sequences were non-productive. Overall study results and their limits: Assigning TCR associations to individual alleles was difficult when HLA alleles, especially DR and DQ, strongly co-occurred. According to a later analysis, most CMV-associated TCR beta chains appeared to be HLA-restricted, and the HLA associations seemed to be driven largely by CMV exposure. The authors suggested that the approach could potentially be generalized to other disease states and immunological phenotypes. An association between a missense DCLRE1C variant and V-gene and J-gene trimming of TCR beta chains was found in a later genetic analysis and replicated in an independent cohort. Because some donors lacked HLA typing at each locus, the association tests relied only on the typed subset. Across donors, most TCR sequences were observed very rarely, whereas some public TCRs were present in many individuals. A later analysis found that TCR association rates varied across HLA loci, with DRB1 alleles showing the most associated TCRs and HLA-C alleles the fewest. Specific HLA alleles were associated with about 17,000 TCR beta sequences at a false discovery rate of 0.05 in a later analysis. Compared with equally common non-associated chains, HLA-associated TCR beta chains in a later analysis were more clonally expanded and had lower generation probabilities. The study listed 150 to 200 TCR beta chains as associated with cytomegalovirus. The classifier was reported to diagnose cytomegalovirus status with high specificity and sensitivity in both the original cohort and the validation cohort. The 87-base-pair reads could not distinguish some IMGT-functional V segments, including TRBV6-2 and TRBV6-3, so those segments were excluded. An earlier analysis of 450 to 750 of the donors showed that most TCR beta V segments appeared in productive rearrangements either about 90% or about 30% of the time, which broadly matched IMGT annotations. According to a later genetic analysis, donors in an Asian-associated ancestry cluster had fewer N-insertions in productive TCRs than the approximately 710-donor mean. A further reported finding was that TCR beta sequences accurately predicted the HLA-A and HLA-B alleles for most subjects in the first cohort. Correlated functional status among segregating V segments might reflect linkage disequilibrium, but an unknown experimental factor could not be ruled out. A cluster of highly shared sequence variants was judged likely to represent a technical artifact of the sequencing pipeline. Because counts were too low, some 17 rarely observed V segments, including chromosome 9 orphons, were excluded from the earlier analysis of 500 to 700 of the donors. Roughly uniform sequencing depth across donors was assumed in presence/absence analyses, although this assumption may not hold. In vitro tests confirmed that a few of the cytomegalovirus-associated TCR beta chains recognize cytomegalovirus antigens. For the cohort, immune exposure information was limited to CMV serostatus. The cohort was sequenced for TCR beta chains only, and without alpha or paired-chain data the features that could be detected were limited. In a later analysis, several top co-occurrence clusters were reported to appear linked to parvovirus B19, influenza, CMV and Epstein-Barr virus.

Receptors were amplified or captured by the immunoSEQ multiplex PCR assay. For the multiplex PCR, a mixture combining 60 forward primers for TCR Vbeta segments and 13 reverse primers for TCR Jbeta segments was used. The CDR3 region of rearranged TCR beta genes was amplified from genomic DNA by a multiplex PCR assay. On the Illumina HiSeq System, the amplified TCR beta libraries were sequenced as 87-base-pair reads. The published analysis was carried out like this. A later analysis counted tens of millions of unique TCR beta chains across the 700 or so repertoires, and around 12 million of these chains were shared by at least two donors. Raw reads were error-corrected and collapsed into unique sequences by a nearest-neighbor algorithm in which closely related sequences were merged to remove PCR and sequencing errors. To assign V, D and J gene segments, CDR3 sequences were aligned to IMGT reference sequences. For a sequence to be retained, a match of at least six nucleotides was required to both a V gene segment and a J gene segment. Rearrangements were called productive when the CDR3 lacked stop codons and stayed in frame with V and J; all others were non-productive. CDR3 was defined by IMGT convention, running from the second conserved V-encoded cysteine to the conserved J-encoded phenylalanine. The earlier analysis of about 530 of the donors excluded any sequence lacking an unambiguous match to a single V gene segment. An earlier analysis of almost 600 of the donors classified V segments as functional when productive rearrangements were above 56.7% and as segregating when the standard deviation between donors was above 5%. A statistical classification framework was built for diagnosing cytomegalovirus status from the catalog of TCR beta chain sequences. In a later analysis, TCR nucleotide sequences were compared against IMGT/GENE-DB human TR gene sequences so that V and J genes could be assigned. The TCRdist pipeline was used in a later analysis to assign CDR3 sequences and most-parsimonious VDJ recombination scenarios. A later analysis defined each TCR beta chain by its CDR3 amino acid sequence plus V-gene family, and excluded reads lacking a unique V-gene family. To address suspected cross-contamination and a sequencing artifact, a later analysis removed approximately 600 highly shared, low-generation-probability nucleotide sequences. In a later analysis, a clonal expansion index was calculated for each public chain from normalized within-repertoire ranks of inferred template counts. In a later analysis, generation probabilities were computed with a VDJ recombination model fitted to out-of-frame rearrangements, and the resulting probabilities were checked against IGoR. In a later analysis, TCR-TCR, TCR-HLA and TCR-CMV co-occurrence was scored with hypergeometric tests, and a repertoire-size bias correction was applied to TCR pairs. A later analysis estimated false discovery rates by permuting HLA or CMV assignments 20 times. In a later analysis, co-occurring TCRs were grouped using DBSCAN, with TCRdist sequence similarity added in when clustering inside HLA-allele-positive subsets. Co-occurrence clustering excluded repertoires with fewer than 30,000 or more than 120,000 public chains, plus five with anomalous nucleotide sharing. The table comes from immuneACCESS by way of TCRdb, which keeps in-frame sequences with V and J called. Part of the clones is missing from these tables; in studies checked, under half for an unresolved V gene and the rest for unknown reasons. V and J calls and clone size are copied from that table; D and trimming were computed from the DNA. Across this sample there are tens of thousands of clones, with roughly 85% seen only once. The top ten hold more than 9.5% of the sample.

The CDR3 numbers 15 residues from cysteine through phenylalanine. The CDR3 DNA has 45 bases and is translated from base 1. Trimming takes 4 bases from V and 2 bases from J, and the germline ends sit 9 bases apart. CDR1 and CDR2 are read off the germline V gene as MNHEY and SVGAGI. The cohort comprised under 700 healthy bone marrow donors. Cohort members were all nominally healthy when sampled, although unrecorded immune exposures were likely present. The donor was CMV seropositive and belonged to the group of 250 to 300 seropositive cohort members. A peripheral blood sample was provided by each donor, and peripheral blood mononuclear cells were used for TCR beta sequencing. The Qiagen DNeasy Blood Extraction Kit was used to extract genomic DNA from the blood cell samples. This clone was observed a handful of times. Its specific antigen is unknown. No base quality information exists; no much larger clone differs at one position.

Sequences were obtained from PBMCs. This sequence was found in a woman aged 35 to 49 in good health and CMV-seropositive. The sequence is built from TRBV6-5 and TRBJ2-6, with TRBD1 as a weak D call on 6 bases. Read as DNA, the sequence is TGTGCCAGCAGTTCACAGGGAACTGGGGCCAACGTCCTGACTTTC. The resulting protein is CASSSQGTGANVLTF.